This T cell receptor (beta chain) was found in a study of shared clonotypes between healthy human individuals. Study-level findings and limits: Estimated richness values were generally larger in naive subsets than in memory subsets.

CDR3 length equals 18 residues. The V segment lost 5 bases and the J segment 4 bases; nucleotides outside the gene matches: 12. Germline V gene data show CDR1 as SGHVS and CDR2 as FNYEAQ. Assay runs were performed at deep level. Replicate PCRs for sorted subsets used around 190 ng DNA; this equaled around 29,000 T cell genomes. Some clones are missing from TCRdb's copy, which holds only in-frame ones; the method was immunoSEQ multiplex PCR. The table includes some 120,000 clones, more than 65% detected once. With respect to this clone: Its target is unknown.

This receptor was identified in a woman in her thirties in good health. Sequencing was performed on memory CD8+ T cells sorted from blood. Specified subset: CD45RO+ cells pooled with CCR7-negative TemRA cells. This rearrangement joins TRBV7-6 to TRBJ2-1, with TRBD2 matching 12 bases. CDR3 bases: TGTGCCAGCAGCCAGAGGACTAGCGGGATTTCGTATTACAATGAGCAGTTCTTC. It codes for CASSQRTSGISYYNEQFF.